This entry is about one T cell receptor (beta chain). This sample stems from a study of blood T cell repertoires in COVID-19. The CDR3 has 14 residues. CDR1 and CDR2 (germline): KGHSH, LQKENI. V trimming: 1 base; J trimming: 8 bases; junction bases outside the gene matches: 4. Sequencing was performed with immunoSEQ multiplex PCR; in TCRdb, only in-frame clones are kept and a portion is missing. The table lists 250,000 to 300,000 clones, about 90% of them singletons. The rearrangement links TRBV18 to TRBJ2-1; 8 nucleotides agree with TRBD2. The receptor comes from a woman between 40 and 50 years old who had recovered from COVID-19. Material: peripheral blood. CDR3 nucleotide sequence: TGTGCCAGCTCACCACGGACTAGCTTCGATGAGCAGTTCTTC. Translating it yields CASSPRTSFDEQFF.